The 24 T cell receptor beta chains below all came from one sample that was sequenced in a study of blood T cell repertoires in COVID-19. Profiled with immunoSEQ multiplex PCR; TCRdb holds only in-frame clones, not every one. The sample holds about 100,000 clones, 75% to 90% seen once. The specimen was peripheral blood. All receptors derive from an elderly man with acute or convalescent COVID-19.

This clone occurred a few times. The chain has TRBV9 and TRBJ2-1, with 7 bases identical to TRBD2. V was clipped by 5 bases and J by 8 bases; unmatched bases: 19. The CDR3 is 17 amino acids. CDR1 SGDLS and CDR2 YYNGEE come from the germline V gene. CDR3 residues: CASSDSLLGERGDEQFF. The CDR3 nucleotides are TGTGCCAGCAGTGACTCCCTATTGGGGGAACGGGGGGATGAGCAGTTCTTC.

This clone occurred a few times. CDR3 coding DNA: TGCACCATCCAAGTGAATGTCCCGCGGGAGAAACCCTACGAGCAGTACTTC. It codes for CTIQVNVPREKPYEQYF. The gene calls are TRBV1 and TRBJ2-7; the table's D call TRBD2 went unverified against the DNA. TRBV1 is listed as a pseudogene. CDR3 size: 17 residues.

The chain recombines TRBV19 with TRBJ2-5; 14 nucleotides align to TRBD2. Germline V CDR1 and CDR2: LNHDA, SQIVND (reference sequence). CDR3 length equals 19 residues. J gave up 1 base and V 3 bases, and 10 bases lay outside the gene matches. The DNA of the CDR3 is TGTGCCAGTAGTATGGGACTAGCGGGAGTCGGCGGGGCCCAAGAGACCCAGTACTTC. The encoded protein is CASSMGLAGVGGAQETQYF.

This clone was seen a few times. The CDR3 nucleotides are TGTGCCAGCAGCTTCCCCGGCGGCATGAACACTGAAGCTTTCTTT. This encodes CASSFPGGMNTEAFF. The J gene is TRBJ1-1, the V gene TRBV7-9, with unresolved D. Trimming cost V 3 bases and J 0 bases, with 11 bases left between them. This CDR3 spans 15 amino acids. In germline, CDR1 is SEHNR, CDR2 FQNEAQ (reference sequence).

This clone occurred once. The chain joins TRBV6-6 to TRBJ1-1, with TRBD1 as a possible D gene (5 bases). The germline V gene has CDR1 MNHNY and CDR2 SVGAGI (reference sequence). The ends were cut back, 7 bases at V and 3 bases at J, with 15 bases in the middle. There are 14 residues in the CDR3. In nucleotides, the CDR3 is TGTGCCAGCACCATCACCGCGGGGGACACTGAAGCTTTCTTT. This sequence encodes CASTITAGDTEAFF.

This clone occurred a few times. This sequence joins TRBV29-1 and TRBJ2-1; 11 nucleotides align to TRBD2. J gave up 2 bases and V 5 bases, and 11 bases lay outside the gene matches. CDR3 length: 17 amino acids. Germline V gene sequence: CDR1 SQVTM, CDR2 ANQGSEA. The CDR3 nucleotides read TGCAGCGTTACCCGCGGTTTTAGCGGGAGGGCCTACAATGAGCAGTTCTTC. It codes for CSVTRGFSGRAYNEQFF.

J is TRBJ2-2 and V is TRBV10-3; TRBD1 aligns across 8 bases. CDR1 and CDR2 from the germline V gene are ENHRY and SYGVKD. The ends lost 2 bases at V and 1 base at J; junction bases unmatched: 0. The CDR3 runs 15 residues. In nucleotides, the CDR3 is TGTGCCATCAGTGAGGGACAGGGGAACACCGGGGAGCTGTTTTTT. Protein product: CAISEGQGNTGELFF.

This chain connects TRBV10-3 to TRBJ2-7, with 12 positions matching TRBD1. Looked up from germline, CDR1 is ENHRY and CDR2 is SYGVKD. The V segment lost 9 bases and the J segment 5 bases; nucleotides outside the gene matches: 8. The CDR3 contains 14 residues. The CDR3 is CAMGAGQGAHEQYF. CDR3 DNA sequence: TGTGCCATGGGGGCGGGACAGGGGGCCCACGAGCAGTACTTC.

V and J are TRBV29-1 and TRBJ2-1; TRBD1 matches at 11 bases. CDR1 SQVTM and CDR2 ANQGSEA come from the germline V gene. This CDR3 region has 14 residues. J lost 8 bases, V lost 3 bases, and 6 bases had no gene match. The DNA for the CDR3 is TGCAGCGTTGAGACAGGACAGGGGGCCGATGAGCAGTTCTTC. Translation gives CSVETGQGADEQFF.

Details on this clone: In the same sample, other DNA sequences code for this CDR3. This chain joins TRBV7-2 and TRBJ2-3; no firm D call. Germline assignment: CDR1 SGHTA and CDR2 FQGNSA. The CDR3 contains 15 residues. Trimming cost V 4 bases and J 1 base, with 12 bases left between them. CDR3 sequence (DNA): TGTGCCAGCAGCTCCCTCGGTCCTGGCACAGATACGCAGTATTTT. It encodes CASSSLGPGTDTQYF.

The chain recombines TRBV7-2 with TRBJ2-7; TRBD2 matches 13 bases. CDR1 and CDR2 (germline): SGHTA, FQGNSA. Trimming removed 1 base from V and 7 bases from J; junction bases left unmatched: 7. The CDR3 covers 16 residues. In DNA form, the CDR3 reads TGTGCCAGCAGCTTAGGACTAGCGGGAGGCTTGGGGGAGCAGTACTTC. Its protein is CASSLGLAGGLGEQYF.

The V and J genes are TRBV5-1 and TRBJ2-3, with 12 bases fitting TRBD2. Looked up from germline, CDR1 is SGHRS and CDR2 is YFSETQ. This CDR3 spans 17 amino acids. With V trimmed by 3 bases and J by 3 bases, 8 bases remained unmatched. The CDR3 sequence: CASSSLAGGPSTDTQYF. The CDR3 DNA sequence: TGCGCCAGCAGCTCTCTAGCGGGAGGGCCTAGTACAGATACGCAGTATTTT. The full variable domain, with the rest looked up from reference TRBV5-1 and TRBJ2-3, is KAGVTQTPRYLIKTRGQQVTLSCSPISGHRSVSWYQQTPGQGLQFLFEYFSETQRNKGNFPGRFSGRQFSNSRSEMNVSTLELGDSALYLCASSSLAGGPSTDTQYFGPGTRLTVL.

This chain joins TRBV6-1 and TRBJ2-7; 8 nucleotides match TRBD1. After removal of 3 bases from V and 12 bases from J, the junction contained 10 bases not matched to a gene. This CDR3 is built from 13 residues. From germline, CDR1 is MNHNS and CDR2 SASEGT. The CDR3 loop reads CASSDGQGLPRYF. The DNA of the CDR3 is TGTGCCAGCAGTGACGGACAGGGCCTACCAAGGTACTTC.

The chain employs TRBV6-2 or TRBV6-3 and TRBJ1-3; D not certain. The CDR3 contains 14 residues. Deletions cut 2 bases from V and 2 bases from J, with 7 bases between. Germline V CDR1 and CDR2: MNHEY, SVGEGT. This CDR3 reads CASSYLGAGNTIYF. The CDR3 coding sequence is TGTGCCAGCAGTTACCTGGGAGCTGGAAACACCATATATTTT.

This chain joins TRBV6-1 and TRBJ2-1; D unresolved. Trimming shortened V by 3 bases and J by 0 bases, and 9 bases separated the two germline ends. Germline V lookup: CDR1 MNHNS, CDR2 SASEGT. The CDR3 totals 15 residues. The CDR3 sequence: CASSEVFSSYNEQFF. The CDR3 DNA is TGTGCCAGCAGTGAGGTCTTCAGCTCCTACAATGAGCAGTTCTTC.

The gene calls are TRBV6-5 and TRBJ2-5, with 7 bases identical to TRBD1. CDR1 MNHEY and CDR2 SVGAGI come from the germline V gene. The CDR3 has 12 residues. J lost 4 bases, V lost 6 bases, and 2 bases had no gene match. The CDR3 loop is CASSNRGETQYF. CDR3 DNA sequence: TGTGCCAGCAGCAACAGGGGAGAGACCCAGTACTTC.

The chain joins TRBV5-4 to TRBJ2-2; 7 bases match TRBD1. Germline V gene data show CDR1 as SGHNT and CDR2 as YYREEE (reference sequence). Germline trimming cut 3 bases from V and 4 bases from J; bases unmatched to any gene: 6. The CDR3 is 15 amino acids. CDR3 region: CASSSRQGATGELFF. The CDR3, as DNA: TGTGCCAGCAGCTCTCGACAGGGCGCCACCGGGGAGCTGTTTTTT.

This chain joins TRBV27 and TRBJ2-3; 14 bases are shared with TRBD2. The CDR3 is 16 amino acids. V shed 4 bases, J shed 6 bases, and the junction held 6 bases outside the gene matches. Germline values: CDR1 MNHEY, CDR2 SMNVEV (reference sequence). CDR3 residues: CASSSRLAGGSDTQYF. The DNA of the CDR3 is TGTGCCAGCAGTTCCAGACTAGCGGGAGGGTCTGATACGCAGTATTTT.

This clone was observed a single time. The CDR3 nucleotides read TGTGCCAGCAGCTTAGAAGACTCAAGCAATCAGCCCCAGCATTTT. Encoded protein: CASSLEDSSNQPQHF. V gene TRBV7-2 combines with J gene TRBJ1-5; D unresolved. The CDR3 consists of 15 residues. V was shortened by 1 base and J by 1 base, with 8 bases between the two germline ends. Germline CDR1 and CDR2: SGHTA and FQGNSA. The full variable domain, its missing parts supplied by reference TRBV7-2 and TRBJ1-5, is GAGVSQSPSNKVTEKGKDVELRCDPISGHTALYWYRQSLGQGLEFLIYFQGNSAPDKSGLPSDRFSAERTGGSVSTLTIQRTQQEDSAVYLCASSLEDSSNQPQHFGDGTRLSIL.

This sequence joins TRBV3-1 (or the pseudogene TRBV3-2) and TRBJ2-1; 11 bases are shared with TRBD2. Germline CDR1 and CDR2: LGHDT and YNNKEL (reference sequence). V was pared by 3 bases and J by 6 bases, with 10 bases of the junction left unmatched. The CDR3 contains 17 residues. CDR3 sequence reads: CASSQSQISGRANEQFF. For the CDR3, the DNA is TGTGCCAGCAGCCAGTCTCAGATTAGCGGGAGGGCCAATGAGCAGTTCTTC.

The DNA of the CDR3 is TGCGCCAGCAGCCAAGAATTCCGGACTAGCGCGGTGCAGGAGCAGTTCTTC. This encodes CASSQEFRTSAVQEQFF. This chain links TRBV4-3 with TRBJ2-1; 9 bases match TRBD2. In germline, CDR1 is LGHNA, CDR2 YSLEER. The CDR3 has 17 amino acids. Trimming removed 0 bases from V and 10 bases from J; junction bases left unmatched: 13.

Only a few counts were recorded for this clone. V usage is TRBV18 and J usage is TRBJ1-1; D is possibly TRBD1 (5 bases). V gave up 2 bases and J gave up 5 bases, with 15 bases separating them. The CDR3 contains 15 residues. The V gene's germline CDR1 is KGHSH and CDR2 LQKENI. CDR3 nucleotide sequence: TGTGCCAGCTCACCAAAGGCTAGGGGAAGTACTGAAGCTTTCTTT. This codes for CASSPKARGSTEAFF.

The chain combines TRBV6-2 or TRBV6-3 with TRBJ2-1; 10 nucleotides match TRBD2. With V trimmed by 4 bases and J by 5 bases, 5 bases remained unmatched. Germline V gene data show CDR1 as MNHEY and CDR2 as SVGEGT. CDR3 length: 15 residues. This CDR3 reads CASSLAGGRHNEQFF. In nucleotides, the CDR3 is TGTGCCAGCAGTTTAGCGGGAGGTAGACACAATGAGCAGTTCTTC.

This clone has a handful of counts. This chain connects TRBV28 to TRBJ2-5, with 7 bases aligning to TRBD1. J lost 5 bases, V lost 4 bases, and 1 base had no gene match. In germline, CDR1 is MDHEN, CDR2 SYDVKM. This CDR3 is built from 12 residues. CDR3 protein: CASSSGGETQYF. The CDR3 coding sequence is TGTGCCAGCAGTTCAGGGGGTGAGACCCAGTACTTC.